This T cell receptor (beta chain) originates from a study of PD-L1 blockade in urothelial cancer. Study context: The authors examined blood 3 weeks (second dose) and 6 weeks after treatment start. There were a median of about 140,000 T cells in blood samples.

The table lists this clone with a count of one. Specified time point: pretreatment peripheral blood. Clones were read by immunoSEQ multiplex PCR, and TCRdb kept only the in-frame ones, dropping some. Of roughly 100,000 clones in the sample, around 89% are singletons; the top ten hold roughly 0.97%. The CDR3 extends over 13 amino acids. Germline V lookup: CDR1 MDHEN, CDR2 SYDVKM. Trimming took off 7 bases at V and 0 bases at J, with 9 bases between the two ends. V gene TRBV28 combines with J gene TRBJ1-1; no clear D gene. Sequencing used PBMCs, obtained around atezolizumab (anti-PD-L1) treatment. This clonotype was obtained from a woman of 80 years or more with urothelial cancer. CDR3 coding DNA: TGTGCCAGCATATCCACTTTGAACACTGAAGCTTTCTTT. This encodes CASISTLNTEAFF.